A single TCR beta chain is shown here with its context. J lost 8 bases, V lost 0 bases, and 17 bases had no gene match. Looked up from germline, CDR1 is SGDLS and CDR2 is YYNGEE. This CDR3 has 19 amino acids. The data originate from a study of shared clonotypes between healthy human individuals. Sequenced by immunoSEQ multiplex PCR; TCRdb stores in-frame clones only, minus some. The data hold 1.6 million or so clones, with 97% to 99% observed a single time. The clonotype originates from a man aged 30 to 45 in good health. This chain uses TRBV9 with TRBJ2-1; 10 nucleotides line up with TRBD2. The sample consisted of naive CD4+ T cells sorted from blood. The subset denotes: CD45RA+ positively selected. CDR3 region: CASSVAMLAGVSIKDEQFF. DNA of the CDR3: TGTGCCAGCAGCGTAGCTATGCTAGCGGGAGTTAGTATTAAGGATGAGCAGTTCTTC. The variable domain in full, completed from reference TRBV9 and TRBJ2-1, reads DSGVTQTPKHLITATGQRVTLRCSPRSGDLSVYWYQQSLDQGLQFLIQYYNGEERAKGNILERFSAQQFPDLHSELNLSSLELGDSALYFCASSVAMLAGVSIKDEQFFGPGTRLTVL.